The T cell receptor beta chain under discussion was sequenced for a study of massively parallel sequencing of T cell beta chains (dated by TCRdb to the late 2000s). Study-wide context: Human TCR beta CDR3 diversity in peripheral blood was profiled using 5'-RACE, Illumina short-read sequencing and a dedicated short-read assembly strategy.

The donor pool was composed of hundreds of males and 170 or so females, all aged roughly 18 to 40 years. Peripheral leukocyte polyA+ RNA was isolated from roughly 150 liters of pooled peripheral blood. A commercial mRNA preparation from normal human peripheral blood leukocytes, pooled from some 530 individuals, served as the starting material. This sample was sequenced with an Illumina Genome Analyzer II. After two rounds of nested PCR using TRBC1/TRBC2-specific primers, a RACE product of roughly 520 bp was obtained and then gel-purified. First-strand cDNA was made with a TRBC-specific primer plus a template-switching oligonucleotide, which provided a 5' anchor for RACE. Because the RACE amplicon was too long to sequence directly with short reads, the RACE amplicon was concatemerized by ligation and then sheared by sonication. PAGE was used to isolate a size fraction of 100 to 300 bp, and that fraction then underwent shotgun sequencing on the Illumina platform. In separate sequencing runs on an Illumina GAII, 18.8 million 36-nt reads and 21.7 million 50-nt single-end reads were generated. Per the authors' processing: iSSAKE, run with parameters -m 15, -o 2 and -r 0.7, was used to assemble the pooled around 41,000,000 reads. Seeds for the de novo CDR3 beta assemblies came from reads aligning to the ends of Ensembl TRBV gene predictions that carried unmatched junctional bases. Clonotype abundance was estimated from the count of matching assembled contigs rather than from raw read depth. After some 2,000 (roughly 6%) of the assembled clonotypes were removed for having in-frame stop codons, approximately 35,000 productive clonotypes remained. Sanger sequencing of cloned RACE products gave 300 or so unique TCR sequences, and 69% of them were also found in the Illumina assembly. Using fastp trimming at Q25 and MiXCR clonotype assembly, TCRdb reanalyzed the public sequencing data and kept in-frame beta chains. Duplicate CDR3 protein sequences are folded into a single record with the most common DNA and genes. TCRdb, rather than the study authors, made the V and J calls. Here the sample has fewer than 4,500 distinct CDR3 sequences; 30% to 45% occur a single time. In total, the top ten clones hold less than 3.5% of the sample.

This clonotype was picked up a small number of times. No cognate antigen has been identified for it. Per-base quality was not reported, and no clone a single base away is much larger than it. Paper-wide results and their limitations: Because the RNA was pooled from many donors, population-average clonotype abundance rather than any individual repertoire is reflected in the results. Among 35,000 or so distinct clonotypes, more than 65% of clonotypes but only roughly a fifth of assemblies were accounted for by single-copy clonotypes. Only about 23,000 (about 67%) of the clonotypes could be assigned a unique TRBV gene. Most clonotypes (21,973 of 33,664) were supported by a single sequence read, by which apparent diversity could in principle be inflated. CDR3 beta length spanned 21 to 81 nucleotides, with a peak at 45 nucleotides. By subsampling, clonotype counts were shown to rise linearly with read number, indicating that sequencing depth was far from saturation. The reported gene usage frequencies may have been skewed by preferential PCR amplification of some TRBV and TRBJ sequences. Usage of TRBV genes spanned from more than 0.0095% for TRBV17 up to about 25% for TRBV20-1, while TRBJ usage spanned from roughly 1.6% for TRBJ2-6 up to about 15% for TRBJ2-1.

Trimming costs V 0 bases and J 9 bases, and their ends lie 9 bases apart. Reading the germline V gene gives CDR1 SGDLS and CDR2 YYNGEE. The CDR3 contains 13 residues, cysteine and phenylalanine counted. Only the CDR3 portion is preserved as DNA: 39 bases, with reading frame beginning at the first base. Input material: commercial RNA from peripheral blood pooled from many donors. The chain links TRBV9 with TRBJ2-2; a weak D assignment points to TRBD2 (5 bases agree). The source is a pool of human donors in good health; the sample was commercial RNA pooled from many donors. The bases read TGTGCCAGCAGCGTAGGAGGGCACCGGGAGCTGTTTTTT. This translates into CASSVGGHRELFF.